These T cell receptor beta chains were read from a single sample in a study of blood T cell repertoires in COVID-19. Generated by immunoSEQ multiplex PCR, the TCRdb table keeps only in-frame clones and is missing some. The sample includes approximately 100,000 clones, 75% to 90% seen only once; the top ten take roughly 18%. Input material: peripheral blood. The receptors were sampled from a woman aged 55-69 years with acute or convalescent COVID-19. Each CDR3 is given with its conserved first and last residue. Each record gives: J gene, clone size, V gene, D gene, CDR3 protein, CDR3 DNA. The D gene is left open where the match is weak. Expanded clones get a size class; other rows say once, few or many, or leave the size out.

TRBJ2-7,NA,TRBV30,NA,CAWSPGSYEQYF,TGTGCCTGGAGTCCGGGGTCCTACGAGCAGTACTTC
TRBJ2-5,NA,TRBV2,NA,CAIRGQETQYF,TGTGCCATACGAGGTCAAGAGACCCAGTACTTC
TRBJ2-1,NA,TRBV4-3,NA,CASSQGTNSYNEQFF,TGCGCCAGCAGCCAAGGGACAAACTCCTACAATGAGCAGTTCTTC
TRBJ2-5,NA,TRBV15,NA,CATRTIRRETQYF,TGTGCCACCAGGACTATCCGGCGGGAGACCCAGTACTTC
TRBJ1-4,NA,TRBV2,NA,CASSEARTGSREKLFF,TGTGCCAGCAGTGAAGCGCGTACCGGGTCCCGAGAAAAACTGTTTTTT
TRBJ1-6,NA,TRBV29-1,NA,CSAAQGLDSPLHF,TGCAGCGCCGCACAGGGATTGGATTCACCCCTCCACTTT
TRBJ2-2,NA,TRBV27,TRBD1,CASSLVGTAGELFF,TGTGCCAGCAGTTTAGTGGGGACAGCCGGGGAGCTGTTTTTT
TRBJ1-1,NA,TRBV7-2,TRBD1,CASSFSGTENTEAFF,TGTGCCAGCAGCTTCTCAGGGACAGAGAACACTGAAGCTTTCTTT
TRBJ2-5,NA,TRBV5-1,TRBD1,CASSLGDREAETQYF,TGCGCCAGCAGCTTGGGGGACAGGGAAGCAGAGACCCAGTACTTC
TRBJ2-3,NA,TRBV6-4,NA,CASSDHTDTQYF,TGTGCCAGCAGTGACCATACAGATACGCAGTATTTT
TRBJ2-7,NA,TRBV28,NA,CASSSRYEQYF,TGTGCCAGCAGTTCTCGCTACGAGCAGTACTTC
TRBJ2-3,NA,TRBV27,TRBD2,CASRAGTSGLGGDTQYF,TGTGCCAGCCGAGCCGGGACTAGCGGTCTAGGTGGAGATACGCAGTATTTT
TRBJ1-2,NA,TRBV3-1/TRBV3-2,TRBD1,CASSQVGSRTGGNGYTF,TGTGCCAGCAGCCAAGTGGGGTCAAGGACAGGGGGAAATGGCTACACCTTC
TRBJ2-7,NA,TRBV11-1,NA,CASSPRRLGIYEQYF,TGTGCCAGCAGTCCTCGGAGGCTAGGAATATACGAGCAGTACTTC
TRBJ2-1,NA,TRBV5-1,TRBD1,CASSLAWDSEQFF,TGCGCCAGCAGCTTGGCCTGGGACAGTGAGCAGTTCTTC
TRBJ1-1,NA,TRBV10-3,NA,CAISVKGETAFF,TGTGCCATCAGTGTGAAAGGGGAAACAGCTTTCTTT
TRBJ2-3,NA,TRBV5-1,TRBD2,CASSFGLVTDTQYF,TGCGCCAGCAGCTTTGGACTAGTCACAGATACGCAGTATTTT
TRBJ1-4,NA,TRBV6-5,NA,CASKRDEKLFF,TGTGCCAGCAAACGCGATGAAAAACTGTTTTTT
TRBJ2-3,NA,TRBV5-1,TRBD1,CASSLGTGLVQDTQYF,TGCGCCAGCAGCTTAGGGACAGGGTTGGTTCAAGATACGCAGTATTTT
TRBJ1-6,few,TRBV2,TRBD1,CASSRGQFNSPLHF,TGTGCCAGCAGTAGGGGACAGTTTAATTCACCCCTCCACTTT
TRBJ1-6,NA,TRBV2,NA,CASSVTEDSPLHF,TGTGCCAGCAGTGTGACGGAGGATTCACCCCTCCACTTT
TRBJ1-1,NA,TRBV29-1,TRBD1,CSAASFRGVGTEAFF,TGCAGCGCGGCATCCTTCAGGGGGGTAGGTACTGAAGCTTTCTTT
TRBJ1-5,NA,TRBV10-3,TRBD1,CAISPGQADQPQHF,TGTGCCATCAGCCCCGGACAGGCCGATCAGCCCCAGCATTTT
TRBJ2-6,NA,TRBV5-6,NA,CASSFQGAGANVLTF,TGTGCCAGCAGCTTTCAGGGTGCTGGGGCCAACGTCCTGACTTTC